Below, one TCR beta chain is given with its context. Antigen specificity is unknown. Using quantitative 5'-RACE with molecular barcodes, the authors made TCR beta libraries. TCRdb re-called the 5' RACE reads with MiXCR, one entry per CDR3 protein. The sample lists roughly 450,000 distinct CDR3 sequences, about 25% seen once, with about 0.92% in the top ten. These data originate in a study of CD8 T cells in ankylosing spondylitis. The study's findings and limits: A motif in TCR beta, a set of about 8 highly homologous variants, appeared characteristic of ankylosing spondylitis blood. Disease-linked clones were reportedly significantly enriched in matched ankylosing spondylitis synovial fluid.

In germline, CDR1 is DFQATT, CDR2 SNEGSKA (reference sequence). Trimming took off 6 bases at V and 6 bases at J, with 18 bases between the two ends. The CDR3 loop spans 13 amino acids. V is TRBV20-1 and J is TRBJ2-7, with D perhaps TRBD1 or TRBD2 (6 bases each). Sequencing was done on a sample of blood, either unsorted or a sorted T cell fraction (not recorded which). This TCR derives from a male donor with ankylosing spondylitis. Here the CDR3 reads CSALKSRGGEQYV. As DNA, the CDR3 is TGCAGTGCCTTAAAGAGCAGGGGAGGCGAGCAGTACGTC.